This paragraph reports one T cell receptor beta chain. The antigen is undetermined. The data derive from a study of cytomegalovirus exposure and HLA in healthy donors. A multiplex PCR was run with 60 Vbeta primers and 13 Jbeta primers. Libraries were prepared by immunoSEQ multiplex PCR; TCRdb keeps only in-frame clonotypes and omits some of them. The sample shows roughly 70,000 clones, roughly four fifths of them seen only once. The CDR3 totals 14 residues. The germline V gene has CDR1 MNHEY and CDR2 SVGAGI. V lost 2 bases and J 1 base, leaving 8 bases between the germline ends. Study-wide results and limits: Within an earlier analysis, most TCR beta V segments proved productive either about 90% or about 30% of the time. TCR beta chain V- and J-gene trimming was linked, in a later analysis, to a missense variant in DCLRE1C.

The rearrangement joins TRBV6-5 to TRBJ1-1; TRBD1 is a possible D gene (5 bases). The material sequenced was PBMCs. The TCR comes from a man aged 50 to 60 in good health and CMV-seronegative. The CDR3 sequence is CASSYGGRNTEAFF. Here the CDR3 DNA reads TGTGCCAGCAGTTACGGGGGGAGGAACACTGAAGCTTTCTTT.